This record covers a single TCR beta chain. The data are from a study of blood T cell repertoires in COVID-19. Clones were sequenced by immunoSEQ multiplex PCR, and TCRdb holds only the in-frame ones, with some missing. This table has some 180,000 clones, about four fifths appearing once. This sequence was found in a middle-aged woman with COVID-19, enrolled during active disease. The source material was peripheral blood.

The CDR3 region has the DNA TGTGCCAGCAGCTCGCAGGGGGCGAGGAATGAGCAGTTCTTC. Residues: CASSSQGARNEQFF. This chain connects TRBV7-2 to TRBJ2-1; 8 bases fit TRBD1. The ends lost 4 bases at V and 7 bases at J; junction bases unmatched: 6. Germline V CDR1 and CDR2: SGHTA, FQGNSA. The CDR3 covers 14 residues.